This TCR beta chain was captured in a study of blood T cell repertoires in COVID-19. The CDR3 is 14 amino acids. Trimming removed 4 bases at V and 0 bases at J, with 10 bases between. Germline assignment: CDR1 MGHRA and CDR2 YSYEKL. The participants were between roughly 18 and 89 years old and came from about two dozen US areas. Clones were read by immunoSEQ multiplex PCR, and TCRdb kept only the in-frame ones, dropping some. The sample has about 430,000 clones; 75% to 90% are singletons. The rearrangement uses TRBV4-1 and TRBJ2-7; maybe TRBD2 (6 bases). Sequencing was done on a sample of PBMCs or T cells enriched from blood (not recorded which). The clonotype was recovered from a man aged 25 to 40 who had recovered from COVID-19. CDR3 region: CASSLDGSSYEQYF. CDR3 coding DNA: TGCGCCAGCAGCCTGGACGGGAGCTCCTACGAGCAGTACTTC.